This entry describes one T cell receptor beta chain. Its target is not known. A read error may explain this, as a much larger clone is one base away. TCRdb recomputed calls from the reads with MiXCR, one row per CDR3 protein. The repertoire holds about 920,000 distinct CDR3 sequences, with approximately 30% as singletons. The record originates from a study of T cell repertoires in cytomegalovirus infection. Overall study: Alongside well-studied HLA-B-restricted CMV epitopes, recently identified HLA-C-restricted CMV epitopes were also used. It can be stated that public TCR beta signatures indicated CMV infection as well as a matching HLA type.

The J segment lost 2 bases and the V segment lost 6 bases, leaving 5 bases of the junction unmatched. CDR3 size: 15 residues. From germline, CDR1 is SGHVS and CDR2 FNYEAQ. Study-level points and caveats: Cumulated frequencies of public TCR beta families served to identify carriers of CMV plus the relevant HLA. HLA-C-restricted CMV-specific TCR beta clonotypes were dominant in the ex vivo response.

The chain links TRBV7-6 to TRBJ2-3; 10 bases are shared with TRBD2. This clonotype was sampled from a human donor in good health (CMV status not recorded). Some clones in this sample may be carry-over from other donors' samples. Sequencing used cultured CD8+ T cells from PBMCs, obtained from culture after CMV antigen stimulation. This chain's CDR3 is CASRGLAKITDTQYF. Written as DNA, the CDR3 is TGTGCCAGCAGGGGACTAGCGAAAATCACAGATACGCAGTATTTT.